This T cell receptor beta chain was sequenced in a study of CDR3 diversity in severe acne. This CDR3 spans 15 amino acids. V was cut by 0 bases and J by 5 bases, with 14 bases left in between. The germline V gene has CDR1 WNHNN and CDR2 SYGVQD (reference sequence). This clonotype was detected ten times or more. TCRdb reanalysed the PCR reads using MiXCR and keeps one entry per CDR3 protein. The sample has 97,000 or so distinct CDR3 sequences; more than 45% are singletons. The TCR was taken from a male donor with acne. Input material: blood. V and J are TRBV10-1 and TRBJ2-7; the D is unclear. This CDR3 is CASSESKSRHHEQYF. CDR3 coding DNA: TGCGCCAGCAGTGAGTCTAAAAGTCGGCACCACGAGCAGTACTTC.